This T cell receptor (beta chain) was captured by sequencing in a study of blood T cell repertoires in COVID-19. The germline V gene encodes CDR1 SGHRS and CDR2 YFSETQ. The CDR3 has 15 residues. The V and J ends lost 3 bases and 7 bases, in that order; junction bases with no gene match: 10. TCRdb keeps only in-frame clones here, not all; method: immunoSEQ multiplex PCR. The table has tens of thousands of clones, approximately 83% seen once. The sample was peripheral blood. The TCR was taken from a woman aged 55-69 years with acute or convalescent COVID-19. The chain combines TRBV5-1 with TRBJ2-3; 8 nucleotides line up with TRBD2. CDR3 residues: CASSSFATSDNTQYF. CDR3 sequence (DNA): TGCGCCAGCAGCTCGTTTGCGACTAGCGATAATACGCAGTATTTT.